A selection of T cell receptor beta chains follows, all from one sample in a study of blood T cell repertoires in COVID-19. Libraries were prepared by immunoSEQ multiplex PCR; TCRdb keeps only in-frame clonotypes and omits some of them. The table has 30,000 to 40,000 clones, roughly 80% seen once. Sample: peripheral blood. The receptor source for this set is a man aged 45-65 years with active COVID-19. The CDR3 runs from the conserved cysteine through the conserved F or W. Not all rows give a size; the values are once, few, many and, for expanded clones, a class.

clone size	V gene	J gene	CDR3 protein
NA	TRBV5-4	TRBJ1-1	CASSLDRVNTEAFF
NA	TRBV4-1	TRBJ2-7	CASSLYRDNNEQYF
NA	TRBV9	TRBJ1-1	CATQENTEAFF
NA	TRBV9	TRBJ2-3	CASSPSPGSETDTQYF
NA	TRBV10-3	TRBJ2-2	CAITGGNTGELFF
few	TRBV25-1	TRBJ2-7	CASSATGFEQYF
NA	TRBV2	TRBJ1-3	CASTSDSGNTIYF
NA	TRBV5-4	TRBJ2-1	CASSWDRGNEQFF
NA	TRBV6-5	TRBJ2-7	CASSTGLTYEQYF
NA	TRBV28	TRBJ1-4	CASSSGGAGNEKLFF
NA	TRBV11-2	TRBJ2-2	CASSLVGAGADTGELFF
NA	TRBV20-1	TRBJ2-7	CSASLGGDRGEQYF
NA	TRBV3-1/TRBV3-2	TRBJ2-7	CASSQLTQGGYEQYF
NA	TRBV7-2	TRBJ2-5	CASSLSRQETQYF
NA	TRBV4-1	TRBJ1-3	CASSPQGAGGNTIYF
NA	TRBV28	TRBJ1-6	CATRPNRQGTSSSYNSPLHF
NA	TRBV7-8	TRBJ2-1	CASSLGSSGVFSNNEQFF
NA	TRBV3-1/TRBV3-2	TRBJ2-1	CASSQQVSSNEQFF
once	TRBV20-1	TRBJ1-5	CNASPGNQPQHF
medium-sized	TRBV24-1	TRBJ1-2	CATSELQGYGYTF
NA	TRBV10-3	TRBJ2-2	CAISVTGGEGELFF
NA	TRBV19	TRBJ2-7	CASSIMSGSYEQYF